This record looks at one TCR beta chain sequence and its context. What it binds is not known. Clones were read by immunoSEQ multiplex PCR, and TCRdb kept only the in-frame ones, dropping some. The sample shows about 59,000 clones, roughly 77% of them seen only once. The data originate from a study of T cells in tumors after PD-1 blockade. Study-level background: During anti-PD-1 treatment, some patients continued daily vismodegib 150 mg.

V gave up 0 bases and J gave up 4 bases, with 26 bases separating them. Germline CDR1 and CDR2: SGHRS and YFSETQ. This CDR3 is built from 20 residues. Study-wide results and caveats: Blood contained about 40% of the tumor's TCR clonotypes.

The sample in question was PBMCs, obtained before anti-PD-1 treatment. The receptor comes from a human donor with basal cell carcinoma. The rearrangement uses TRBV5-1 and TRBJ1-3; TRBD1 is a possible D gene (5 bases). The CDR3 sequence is CASSLDPPGPTTLKGNTIYF. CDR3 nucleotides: TGCGCCAGCAGCTTGGATCCTCCGGGACCGACAACCCTGAAGGGAAACACCATATATTTT.